This T cell receptor (beta chain) is drawn from a study of blood T cell repertoires in COVID-19. Clones were sequenced by immunoSEQ multiplex PCR, and TCRdb holds only the in-frame ones, with some missing. The sample carries roughly 150,000 clones, about 85% recorded once. Trimming took 7 bases from V and 2 from J, leaving 15 bases between them. Germline-derived CDR1 and CDR2 are LNHDA and SQIVND (reference sequence). The CDR3 sequence is 15 residues long. This clone was observed a few times. The TCR comes from a man in his 70s who had recovered from COVID-19. V and J are TRBV19 and TRBJ1-5, with D maybe TRBD1 (5 bases). Sequences were obtained from peripheral blood. CDR3 bases: TGTGCCAGTAAGAAGGACACCGCAGGCAATCAGCCCCAGCATTTT. Its translation is CASKKDTAGNQPQHF.